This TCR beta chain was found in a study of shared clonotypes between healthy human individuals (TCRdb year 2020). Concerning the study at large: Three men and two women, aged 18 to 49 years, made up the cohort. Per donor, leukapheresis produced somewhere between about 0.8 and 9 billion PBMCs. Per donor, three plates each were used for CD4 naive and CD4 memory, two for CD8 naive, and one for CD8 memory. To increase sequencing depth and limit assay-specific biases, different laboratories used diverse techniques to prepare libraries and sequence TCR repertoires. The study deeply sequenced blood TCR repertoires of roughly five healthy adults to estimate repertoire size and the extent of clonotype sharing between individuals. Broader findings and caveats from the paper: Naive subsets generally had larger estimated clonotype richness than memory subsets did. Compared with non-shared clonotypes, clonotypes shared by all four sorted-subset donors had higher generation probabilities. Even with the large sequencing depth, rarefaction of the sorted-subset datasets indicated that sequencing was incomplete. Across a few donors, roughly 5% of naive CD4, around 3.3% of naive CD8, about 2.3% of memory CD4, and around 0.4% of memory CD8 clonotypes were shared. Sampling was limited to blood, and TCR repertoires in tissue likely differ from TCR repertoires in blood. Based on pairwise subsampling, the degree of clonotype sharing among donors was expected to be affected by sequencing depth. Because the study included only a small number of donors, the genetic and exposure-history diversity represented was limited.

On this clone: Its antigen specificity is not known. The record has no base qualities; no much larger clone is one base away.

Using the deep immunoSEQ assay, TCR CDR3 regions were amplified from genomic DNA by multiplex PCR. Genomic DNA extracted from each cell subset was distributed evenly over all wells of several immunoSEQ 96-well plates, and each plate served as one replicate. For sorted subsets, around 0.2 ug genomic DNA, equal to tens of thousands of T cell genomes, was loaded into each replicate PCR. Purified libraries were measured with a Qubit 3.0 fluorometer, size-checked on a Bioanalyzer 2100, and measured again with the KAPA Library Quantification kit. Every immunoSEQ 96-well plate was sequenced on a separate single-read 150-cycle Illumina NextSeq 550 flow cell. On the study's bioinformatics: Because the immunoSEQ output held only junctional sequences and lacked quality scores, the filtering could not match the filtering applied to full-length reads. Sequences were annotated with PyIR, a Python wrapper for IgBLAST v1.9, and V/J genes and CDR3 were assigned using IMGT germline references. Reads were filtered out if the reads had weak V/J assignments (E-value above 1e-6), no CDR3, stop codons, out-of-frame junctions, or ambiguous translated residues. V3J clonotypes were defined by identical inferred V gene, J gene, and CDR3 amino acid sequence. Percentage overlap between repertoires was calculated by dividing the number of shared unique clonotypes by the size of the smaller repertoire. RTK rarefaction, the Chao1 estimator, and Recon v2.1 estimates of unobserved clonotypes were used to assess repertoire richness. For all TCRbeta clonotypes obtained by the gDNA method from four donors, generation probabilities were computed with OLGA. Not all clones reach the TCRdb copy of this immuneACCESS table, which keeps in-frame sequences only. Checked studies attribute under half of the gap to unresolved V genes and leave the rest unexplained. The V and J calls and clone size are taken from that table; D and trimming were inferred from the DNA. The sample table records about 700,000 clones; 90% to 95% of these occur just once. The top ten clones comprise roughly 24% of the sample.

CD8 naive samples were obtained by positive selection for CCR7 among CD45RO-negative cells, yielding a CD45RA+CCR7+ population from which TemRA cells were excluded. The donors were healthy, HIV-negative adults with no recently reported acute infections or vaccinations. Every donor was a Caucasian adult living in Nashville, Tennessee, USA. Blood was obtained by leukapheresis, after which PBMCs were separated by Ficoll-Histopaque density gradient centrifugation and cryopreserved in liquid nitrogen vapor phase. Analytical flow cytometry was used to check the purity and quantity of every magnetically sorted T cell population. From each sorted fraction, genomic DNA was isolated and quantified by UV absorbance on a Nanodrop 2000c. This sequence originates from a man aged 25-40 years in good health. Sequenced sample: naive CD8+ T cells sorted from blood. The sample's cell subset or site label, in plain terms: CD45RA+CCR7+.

The CDR3 protein is CASSDRYNQPQHF. The nucleotide sequence is given as TGTGCCAGCAGTGACCGTTACAATCAGCCCCAGCATTTT. The rearrangement joined TRBV28 to TRBJ1-5; the D gene cannot be named for sure. From the cysteine through the phenylalanine, the CDR3 covers 13 amino acids. The entry retains the CDR3 DNA only, 39 bases that are in frame from base 1. V was cut back by 5 bases and J by 3 bases, leaving a gap of 8 bases between them. CDR1 is given as MDHEN and CDR2 as SYDVKM, both from the germline V gene.